This TCR beta chain was sequenced during a study of blood T cell repertoires in COVID-19. Germline V gene sequence: CDR1 MDHEN, CDR2 SYDVKM. This CDR3 region has 15 residues. The junction had 3 bases not matched to a gene; V was cut back by 3 bases and J by 2 bases. Seattle patients were enrolled during active infection and followed longitudinally. Original analysis: How many nucleated cells were present was estimated from reference gene primer amplification. TCRdb's table, derived via immunoSEQ multiplex PCR, lists solely in-frame clones and lacks some. V and J calls plus clone size are reproduced from that table; the DNA served to infer D and trimming. Counted here are tens of thousands of clones, nearly 80% occurring once; the ten biggest clones make up 6.3%.

The sequenced sample was peripheral blood. This clonotype originated in a man between 65 and 79 years old with COVID-19, enrolled during active disease. This chain links TRBV28 with TRBJ2-2, with TRBD2 identical over 7 bases. The CDR3 nucleotides are TGTGCCAGCAGTTTGGGCGGGAGCAACACCGGGGAGCTGTTTTTT. Its translation is CASSLGGSNTGELFF.